The rows below give T cell receptor beta chains drawn from one sample of a study of cytomegalovirus exposure and HLA in healthy donors. The table came from immunoSEQ multiplex PCR; TCRdb's copy has only in-frame clones and leaves some out. The data hold about 110,000 clones, with 75% observed a single time. Sequencing was done on a sample of PBMCs. The receptor set was obtained from a male donor in good health and CMV-seropositive. Each CDR3 is given with its conserved first and last residue. The D gene is left open where the match is weak. Clone sizes are given selectively: once, few, many, or a class where the clone is expanded.

d_gene,j_gene,v_gene,abundance,CDR3aa,CDR3nt
.,TRBJ1-1,TRBV9,few,CASSVGRRESEAFF,TGTGCCAGCAGCGTAGGGAGGAGGGAAAGTGAAGCTTTCTTT
TRBD1,TRBJ1-5,TRBV27,.,CASTNHTGGRQPQHF,TGTGCCAGCACGAACCACACAGGGGGACGACAGCCCCAGCATTTT
TRBD1,TRBJ2-5,TRBV19,.,CASTRDRGETQYF,TGTGCCAGTACACGGGACAGGGGGGAGACCCAGTACTTC
.,TRBJ2-2,TRBV10-3,.,CAISDRADGELFF,TGTGCCATCAGTGACAGGGCGGACGGGGAGCTGTTTTTT
TRBD1,TRBJ2-3,TRBV7-2,.,CASSLVPGTGESDTQYF,TGTGCCAGCAGCTTAGTTCCCGGGACAGGGGAGTCAGATACGCAGTATTTT
.,TRBJ1-2,TRBV30,.,CAWSKGRVYGYTF,TGTGCCTGGTCAAAGGGCAGGGTGTATGGCTACACCTTC
.,TRBJ1-1,TRBV19,.,CASSMGQPTYTEAFF,TGTGCCAGTAGTATGGGGCAGCCAACTTACACTGAAGCTTTCTTT
.,TRBJ2-2,TRBV6-4,once,CASSAKWGVGELFF,TGTGCCAGCAGCGCAAAGTGGGGGGTCGGGGAGCTGTTTTTT
.,TRBJ2-7,TRBV11-2,.,CASSLGRTFYEQYF,TGTGCCAGCAGCTTAGGCAGAACCTTCTACGAGCAGTACTTC
.,TRBJ2-7,TRBV6-5,.,CASSRKTGYEQYF,TGTGCCAGCAGTCGCAAGACAGGCTACGAGCAGTACTTC
.,TRBJ1-6,TRBV5-1,.,CASSLDSYNSPLHF,TGCGCCAGCAGCTTAGACAGCTATAATTCACCCCTCCACTTT
TRBD1,TRBJ2-7,TRBV18,.,CASSPRQGSSYEQYF,TGTGCCAGCTCACCGCGACAGGGAAGTTCCTACGAGCAGTACTTC
.,TRBJ1-1,TRBV21-1,.,CASSKGGSATEAFF,TGTGCCAGCAGCAAAGGCGGGAGTGCCACTGAAGCTTTCTTT
TRBD1,TRBJ1-1,TRBV7-3,.,CASSRQGFGTEAFF,TGTGCCAGCAGCCGACAGGGGTTTGGGACTGAAGCTTTCTTT
TRBD1,TRBJ1-5,TRBV4-1,.,CASSQVAGGLVGNQPQHF,TGCGCCAGCAGCCAAGTGGCAGGGGGCTTAGTGGGCAATCAGCCCCAGCATTTT
TRBD1,TRBJ1-5,TRBV6-1,.,CASRGTGIFNQPQHF,TGTGCCAGCAGGGGGACAGGAATCTTCAATCAGCCCCAGCATTTT
.,TRBJ1-1,TRBV20-1,once,CSGQTSEAFF,TGCAGTGGACAGACATCTGAAGCTTTCTTT
.,TRBJ2-1,TRBV5-6,.,CASSFGGRSYNEQFF,TGTGCCAGCAGCTTTGGAGGGCGGTCCTACAATGAGCAGTTCTTC
TRBD1,TRBJ1-5,TRBV6-6,.,CASSQDRGFSNQPQHF,TGTGCCAGCAGTCAGGACAGGGGGTTTAGCAATCAGCCCCAGCATTTT
.,TRBJ1-2,TRBV19,.,CASRYRTVLHNYGYTF,TGTGCCAGTCGCTATAGGACAGTTCTACATAACTATGGCTACACCTTC
.,TRBJ2-2,TRBV29-1,.,CSVFKNTGELFF,TGCAGCGTTTTCAAGAACACCGGGGAGCTGTTTTTT
.,TRBJ2-7,TRBV20-1,.,CRAGEQYF,TGCAGAGCGGGTGAGCAGTACTTC
TRBD1,TRBJ1-2,TRBV7-3,.,CASSSTGGEDYGYTF,TGTGCCAGCAGCTCAACAGGGGGCGAGGACTATGGCTACACCTTC
.,TRBJ2-1,TRBV25-1,.,CASRPSSYNEQFF,TGTGCCTCGAGGCCCAGCTCCTACAATGAGCAGTTCTTC
TRBD1,TRBJ1-5,TRBV28,.,CASSYGTVGNQPQHF,TGTGCCAGCAGTTACGGGACAGTGGGCAATCAGCCCCAGCATTTT
.,TRBJ2-7,TRBV6-5,.,CASTDRADEQYF,TGTGCCAGCACGGATCGCGCGGACGAGCAGTACTTC
.,TRBJ1-5,TRBV5-4,.,CASSLGQGQPQHF,TGTGCCAGCAGCTTGGGACAAGGTCAGCCCCAGCATTTT
.,TRBJ2-5,TRBV6-1,.,CASSETYGGPETQYF,TGTGCCAGCAGTGAAACCTACGGAGGGCCAGAGACCCAGTACTTC
.,TRBJ1-2,TRBV27,.,CASSLSRGAGGYTF,TGTGCCAGCAGTTTATCGCGGGGGGCGGGTGGCTACACCTTC
.,TRBJ1-6,TRBV13,.,CASSSQTYNSPLHF,TGTGCCAGCAGCTCCCAGACATATAATTCACCCCTCCACTTT
TRBD2,TRBJ2-5,TRBV7-7,once,CASSAHYTSGGAGETQYF,TGTGCCAGCAGCGCCCACTATACTAGCGGGGGGGCCGGGGAGACCCAGTACTTC
.,TRBJ2-2,TRBV11-3,.,CASSPDGNLITGELFF,TGTGCCAGCAGCCCCGATGGTAACCTAATCACCGGGGAGCTGTTTTTT
.,TRBJ1-2,TRBV4-1,.,CASSQASGATDTF,TGCGCCAGCAGCCAAGCTTCAGGGGCCACCGACACCTTC
.,TRBJ1-5,TRBV19,few,CASSITRAQPQHF,TGTGCCAGTAGTATAACCAGGGCCCAGCCCCAGCATTTT
.,TRBJ2-5,TRBV4-3,.,CASSQQLEGGETQYF,TGCGCCAGCAGCCAACAACTAGAGGGAGGAGAGACCCAGTACTTC
TRBD1,TRBJ1-3,TRBV5-6,few,CASSYRTGYSGNTIYF,TGTGCCAGCAGCTACCGGACAGGATACTCTGGAAACACCATATATTTT
TRBD1,TRBJ1-1,TRBV11-2,.,CASSPRQGSTEAFF,TGTGCCAGCAGCCCCAGACAGGGATCCACTGAAGCTTTCTTT
.,TRBJ1-1,TRBV28,once,CASTPGTEAFF,TGTGCCAGCACCCCCGGGACTGAAGCTTTCTTT
TRBD1,TRBJ2-7,TRBV4-3,.,CASSLQAGQVSYEQYF,TGCGCCAGCAGCCTCCAGGCGGGACAGGTTTCCTACGAGCAGTACTTC
.,TRBJ2-1,TRBV29-1,.,CSVEDLRLEFF,TGCAGCGTTGAAGATCTGAGGTTAGAGTTCTTC
.,TRBJ1-5,TRBV7-6,.,CASSPSEGRSNQPQHF,TGTGCCAGCAGCCCGTCCGAGGGTAGGAGCAATCAGCCCCAGCATTTT